This T cell receptor beta chain was recorded in a study of blood T cell repertoires in COVID-19. Across the study: Acute-phase and convalescent COVID-19 samples originated in the United States, Italy and Spain.

Methods used by the authors: Amplification of reference gene primers provided the estimated nucleated cell counts. Clones were read by immunoSEQ multiplex PCR, and TCRdb kept only the in-frame ones, dropping some. V and J calls and clone size follow that table, whereas D and trimming were derived from the DNA. Seen here are around 120,000 clones, 60% to 85% observed once, and the top ten hold about 2.5%. Germline V gene lookup returns CDR1 SGHVS and CDR2 FQNEAQ. The CDR3 consists of 17 residues. The trim removed 4 bases at V and 4 bases at J, leaving 14 bases unmatched. The receptor was isolated from a man aged 65 to 79 with acute or convalescent COVID-19. Source material: peripheral blood. The chain employs TRBV7-8 and TRBJ1-2, with 8 positions matching TRBD1. CDR3 nucleotides: TGTGCCAGCAGCTCCCGTTCCGGCCAGGGGGCAGGCTATGGCTACACCTTC. It encodes CASSSRSGQGAGYGYTF. Together with reference TRBV7-8 and TRBJ1-2, the CDR3 gives the full variable domain: GAGVSQSPRYKVAKRGQDVALRCDPISGHVSLFWYQQALGQGPEFLTYFQNEAQLDKSGLPSDRFFAERPEGSVSTLKIQRTQQEDSAVYLCASSSRSGQGAGYGYTFGSGTRLTVV.